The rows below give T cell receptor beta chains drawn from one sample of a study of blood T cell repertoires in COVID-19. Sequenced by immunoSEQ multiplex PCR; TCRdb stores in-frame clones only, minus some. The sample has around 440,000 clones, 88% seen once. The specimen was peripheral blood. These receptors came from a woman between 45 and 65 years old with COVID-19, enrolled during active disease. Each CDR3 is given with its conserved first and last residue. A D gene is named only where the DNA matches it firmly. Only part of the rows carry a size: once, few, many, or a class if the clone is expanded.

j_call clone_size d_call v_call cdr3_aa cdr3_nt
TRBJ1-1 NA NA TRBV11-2 CASSLAGYTEAFF TGTGCCAGCAGCTTAGCGGGGTACACTGAAGCTTTCTTT
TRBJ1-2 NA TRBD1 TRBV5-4 CASSRQGGYDGYTF TGTGCCAGCAGCCGACAGGGGGGTTATGATGGCTACACCTTC
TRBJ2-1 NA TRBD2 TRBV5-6 CASSLSGGASSYNEQFF TGTGCCAGCAGCTTAAGCGGGGGGGCTAGCTCCTACAATGAGCAGTTCTTC
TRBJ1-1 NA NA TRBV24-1 CATSWRTEAFF TGTGCCACCAGTTGGAGGACTGAAGCTTTCTTT
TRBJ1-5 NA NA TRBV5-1 CASKEGLDQPQHF TGCGCCAGCAAGGAGGGTCTGGATCAGCCCCAGCATTTT
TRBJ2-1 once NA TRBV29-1 CSAESGLPRKEQFF TGCAGCGCCGAATCAGGACTACCTCGTAAGGAGCAGTTCTTC
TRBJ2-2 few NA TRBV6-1 CASSEALGAHTGELFF TGTGCCAGCAGTGAAGCGCTTGGGGCCCACACCGGGGAGCTGTTTTTT
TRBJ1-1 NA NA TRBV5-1 CASSLGGDSGGFTEAFF TGCGCCAGCAGCTTGGGTGGGGACTCCGGGGGGTTCACTGAAGCTTTCTTT
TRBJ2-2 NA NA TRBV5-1 CASSLVADTGELFF TGCGCCAGCAGCTTGGTGGCAGACACCGGGGAGCTGTTTTTT
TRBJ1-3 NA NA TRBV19 CATRRSGNTIYF TGTGCCACTCGGAGGTCTGGAAACACCATATATTTT
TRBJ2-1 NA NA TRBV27 CASSLPRSNEQFF TGTGCCAGCAGTTTGCCCAGGTCGAATGAGCAGTTCTTC
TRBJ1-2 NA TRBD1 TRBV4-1 CASSQARDRGHGYTF TGCGCCAGCAGCCAGGCACGTGACAGGGGGCATGGCTACACCTTC
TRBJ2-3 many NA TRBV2 CASSEARGPDTQYF TGTGCCAGCAGTGAGGCAAGAGGGCCAGATACGCAGTATTTT
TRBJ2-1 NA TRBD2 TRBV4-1 CASRVAGANNEQFF TGCGCCAGCAGAGTAGCGGGGGCTAACAATGAGCAGTTCTTC
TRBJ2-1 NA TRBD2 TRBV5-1 CASRFNPDSGGEQFF TGCGCCAGCAGATTCAACCCGGATAGCGGGGGGGAGCAGTTCTTC
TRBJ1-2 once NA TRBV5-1 CASTDSVSGYGYTF TGCGCCAGCACCGATTCAGTGTCGGGCTATGGCTACACCTTC
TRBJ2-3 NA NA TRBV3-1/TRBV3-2 CASSQAGTGADTQYF TGTGCCAGCAGCCAAGCCGGGACGGGGGCAGATACGCAGTATTTT
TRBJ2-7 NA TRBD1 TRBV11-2 CASSRGQGAFYEQYF TGTGCCAGCAGCAGAGGACAGGGGGCGTTCTACGAGCAGTACTTC
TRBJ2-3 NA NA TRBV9 CASSVQADARTDTQYF TGTGCCAGCAGCGTACAAGCGGATGCGCGGACAGATACGCAGTATTTT
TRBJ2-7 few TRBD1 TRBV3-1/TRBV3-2 CASSQEKTGDPHYIRIGEQYF TGTGCCAGCAGCCAAGAGAAAACAGGGGACCCACATTATATCCGAATCGGCGAGCAGTACTTC
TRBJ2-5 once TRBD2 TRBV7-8 CASSLWGTSGGLQETQYF TGTGCCAGCAGCTTATGGGGGACTAGCGGGGGGCTACAAGAGACCCAGTACTTC
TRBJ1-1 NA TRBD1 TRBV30 CAWGGQPNTEAFF TGTGCCTGGGGGGGACAGCCGAACACTGAAGCTTTCTTT
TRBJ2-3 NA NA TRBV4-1 CASSQPQGLLTTDAQYF TGCGCCAGCAGCCAGCCACAAGGACTCCTAACCACAGATGCGCAGTATTTT
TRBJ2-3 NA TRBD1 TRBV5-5 CASSAMTGGTDTQYF TGTGCCAGCAGCGCCATGACAGGGGGGACAGATACGCAGTATTTT
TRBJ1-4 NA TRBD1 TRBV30 CAWSVLGTGDEKLFF TGTGCCTGGAGTGTACTGGGGACAGGGGATGAAAAACTGTTTTTT
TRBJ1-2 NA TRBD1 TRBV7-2 CASSPQGQHYGYTF TGTGCCAGCAGCCCCCAGGGACAGCACTATGGCTACACCTTC
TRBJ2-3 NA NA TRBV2 CASRGLKSVTQYF TGTGCCAGCAGGGGGCTCAAGTCCGTTACGCAGTATTTT
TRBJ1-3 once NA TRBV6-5 CASRSLPPGGNTIYF TGTGCCAGCAGGTCCCTTCCTCCGGGTGGAAACACCATATATTTT
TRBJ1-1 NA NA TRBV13 CASSAQGTWTEAFF TGTGCCAGCAGCGCCCAGGGTACTTGGACTGAAGCTTTCTTT
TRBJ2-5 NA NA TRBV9 CASSSTFGGLLETQYF TGTGCCAGCAGTTCAACCTTTGGAGGCCTCTTAGAGACCCAGTACTTC
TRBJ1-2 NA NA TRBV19 CASVPQGIHSFYGYTF TGTGCCAGTGTACCTCAGGGGATCCACTCATTCTATGGCTACACCTTC
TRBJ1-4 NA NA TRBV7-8 CASSLEGLNEKLFF TGTGCCAGCAGCTTAGAGGGGCTTAATGAAAAACTGTTTTTT
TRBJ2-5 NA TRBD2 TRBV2 CASGGGTSAQETQYF TGTGCCAGCGGGGGGGGTACTAGCGCCCAAGAGACCCAGTACTTC
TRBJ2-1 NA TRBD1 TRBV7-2 CASSLGDRVINEQFF TGTGCCAGCAGCTTAGGGGACAGAGTCATCAATGAGCAGTTCTTC
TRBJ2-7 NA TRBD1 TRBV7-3 CASSSTGGGNEQYF TGTGCCAGCAGCTCTACAGGGGGAGGAAACGAGCAGTACTTC
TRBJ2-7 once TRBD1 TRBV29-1 CSATGVTYEQYF TGCAGCGCAACAGGGGTAACCTACGAGCAGTACTTC
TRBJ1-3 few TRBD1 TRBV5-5 CASSSTFGGQGHGNTIYF TGTGCCAGCAGCTCAACGTTCGGGGGACAGGGACATGGAAACACCATATATTTT
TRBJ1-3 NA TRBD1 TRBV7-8 CASSFFSGGLAGNTIYF TGTGCCAGCAGCTTTTTTTCAGGGGGCTTAGCTGGAAACACCATATATTTT
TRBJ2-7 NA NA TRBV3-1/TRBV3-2 CASSQWGHLTYEQYF TGTGCCAGCAGCCAATGGGGGCACCTTACCTACGAGCAGTACTTC
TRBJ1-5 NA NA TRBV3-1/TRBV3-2 CASPRCLNQPQHF TGTGCCAGCCCTAGGTGCCTAAATCAGCCCCAGCATTTT
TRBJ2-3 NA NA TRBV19 CASSILGREDTQYF TGTGCCAGTAGTATTTTAGGGCGGGAAGATACGCAGTATTTT
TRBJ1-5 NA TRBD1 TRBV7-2 CASSLNRGEQPQHF TGTGCCAGCAGCTTAAACAGGGGGGAACAGCCCCAGCATTTT
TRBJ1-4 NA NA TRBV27 CASSRTVSNEKLFF TGTGCCAGCAGTAGGACAGTTTCTAATGAAAAACTGTTTTTT
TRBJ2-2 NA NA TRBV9 CASSVDGGELFF TGTGCCAGCAGCGTAGACGGCGGGGAGCTGTTTTTT
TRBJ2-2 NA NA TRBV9 CASNAGEGYTGELFF TGTGCCAGCAACGCAGGGGAAGGGTACACCGGGGAGCTGTTTTTT
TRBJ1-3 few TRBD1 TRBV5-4 CASSLWGDRDTIYF TGTGCCAGCAGCTTGTGGGGGGACAGAGACACCATATATTTT
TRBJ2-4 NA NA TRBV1 CTSSQAYPRGRAKNIQYF TGCACCAGCAGCCAAGCCTACCCCAGGGGTCGGGCCAAAAACATTCAGTACTTC